This TCR beta chain was recovered during a study of shared T cell receptors in the human thymus. The length of the CDR3 is 17 residues. The J segment lost 7 bases and the V segment lost 3 bases, leaving 7 bases of the junction unmatched. Germline CDR1 reads MGHRA; CDR2 reads YSYEKL. The data were produced by immunoSEQ multiplex PCR, yet TCRdb's version contains in-frame clones alone and is incomplete. The sample lists hundreds of thousands of clones; approximately 83% were seen once. The data also belong to a second study, concerning human thymus T cells.

The receptor's source is a girl younger than two with a congenital heart defect. This chain joins TRBV4-1 and TRBJ2-1, with 15 positions matching TRBD2. Sequencing was done on a sample of thymocytes. In nucleotides, the CDR3 is TGCGCCAGCAGCCAGGACCGGACTAGCGGGGGGGTGAATGAGCAGTTCTTC. As protein: CASSQDRTSGGVNEQFF.